The 24 T cell receptor beta chains reported below all come from one sample, sequenced in a study of T-cell memory formation after mild COVID-19. TCRdb independently ran MiXCR on the 5' RACE reads; one entry per CDR3 protein. The sample shows a few hundred thousand distinct CDR3 sequences, roughly 20% of them seen only once. Source material: PBMCs or a T cell subset sorted from them (not recorded which). The receptors stem from an adult woman who had mild COVID-19 (a few samples of this study predate the infection). Cell type and time point are not known.

The genes are TRBV7-3 and TRBJ2-3; the D gene is possibly TRBD2 (6 bases). Trimming left V 4 bases short and J 5 bases short, with 13 bases between. This CDR3 is built from 14 residues. In germline, CDR1 is SGHTA, CDR2 FQGTGA. CDR3: CASSSGRLRDTQYF. The CDR3 DNA sequence: TGTGCCAGCAGCTCAGGGAGGTTGAGAGATACGCAGTATTTT. The entire variable domain, with the rest obtained from reference TRBV7-3 and TRBJ2-3, is as follows: GAGVSQTPSNKVTEKGKYVELRCDPISGHTALYWYRQSLGQGPEFLIYFQGTGAADDSGLPNDRFFAVRPEGSVSTLKIQRTERGDSAVYLCASSSGRLRDTQYFGPGTRLTVL.

This clonotype appeared a few times. The chain uses TRBV6-5 and TRBJ2-5, with D uncertain. Trimming took 6 bases from V and 2 from J, leaving 16 bases between them. The CDR3 sequence is 15 residues long. Looked up from germline, CDR1 is MNHEY and CDR2 is SVGAGI. CDR3 protein: CASRPLFQVQETQYF. The DNA of the CDR3 is TGTGCCAGCAGACCCCTGTTTCAAGTACAAGAGACCCAGTACTTC.

This rearrangement joins TRBV2 to TRBJ1-5, with TRBD1 as a possible D gene (6 bases). There are 14 residues in the CDR3. Germline V gene sequence: CDR1 SNHLY, CDR2 FYNNEI. Trimming stripped 7 bases from V and 2 bases from J, with 12 bases between. CDR3 in DNA: TGTGCCAGCAAACGGGGGCTAGGCAATCAGCCCCAGCATTTT. It codes for CASKRGLGNQPQHF.

This clonotype was recorded a few times. The chain links TRBV6-6 to TRBJ2-7; D tentatively reads TRBD1 or TRBD2 (5 bases each). Germline values: CDR1 MNHNY, CDR2 SVGAGI (reference sequence). V lost 11 bases and J lost 4, with 18 bases in between. The CDR3 contains 13 residues. The CDR3 nucleotides read TGTGCCGGGAACAGGACCCAGCGGTACGAGCAGTACTTC. This sequence encodes CAGNRTQRYEQYF.

The table lists this clonotype with a few counts. The chain recombines TRBV11-3 with TRBJ1-1; 7 nucleotides agree with TRBD1. The junction had 11 bases not matched to a gene; V was cut back by 4 bases and J by 0 bases. The CDR3 is 17 amino acids. The V gene's germline CDR1 is SGHNT and CDR2 YENEEA. In DNA form, the CDR3 reads TGTGCCAGCAGCTCATCGCCGGCAGGGGGGATGAACACTGAAGCTTTCTTT. The encoded protein is CASSSSPAGGMNTEAFF.

This clonotype was observed at least ten times. This sequence joins TRBV7-9 and TRBJ2-2, with 10 bases identical to TRBD2. The ends lost 4 bases at V and 5 bases at J; junction bases unmatched: 7. Germline V gene sequence: CDR1 SEHNR, CDR2 FQNEAQ (reference sequence). The CDR3 length is 16 residues. This CDR3 reads CASSSPSGSQTGELFF. For the CDR3, the DNA is TGTGCCAGCAGCTCTCCTAGCGGGAGTCAAACCGGGGAGCTGTTTTTT.

A few counts support this clonotype. This CDR3 is CASSSDSEHNTGELFF. The CDR3 nucleotides read TGTGCCAGCTCATCGGACAGCGAACACAACACCGGGGAGCTGTTTTTT. This sequence joins TRBV18 and TRBJ2-2; weak D call: TRBD1 (6 bases). This CDR3 spans 16 amino acids. Germline lookup yields CDR1 KGHSH and CDR2 LQKENI. The ends were cut back, 5 bases at V and 2 bases at J, with 15 bases in the middle.

This clonotype was found a few times. The genes are TRBV27 and TRBJ2-1; 8 bases map to TRBD2. Looked up from germline, CDR1 is MNHEY and CDR2 is SMNVEV (reference sequence). This CDR3 comprises 14 residues. The V gene end was trimmed by 3 bases and the J gene end by 8 bases; junction bases not matched to a gene: 6. The CDR3 nucleotides are TGTGCCAGCAGTTTTTCGAGCGGGGGACATGAGCAGTTCTTC. Translation: CASSFSSGGHEQFF.

Ten or more counts support this clonotype. A read error may account for a junction end that differs from germline. The chain has TRBV5-1 and TRBJ1-1; D is ambiguous. CDR3 length equals 13 residues. Germline CDR1 is SGHRS and CDR2 is YFSETQ. The DNA of the CDR3 is TGTGCCAGCAGTTCGGGCTCCAACACTGAAGCTTTCTTT. Translation gives CASSSGSNTEAFF.

The J gene is TRBJ2-3, the V gene TRBV18; D is unclear. The germline V gene has CDR1 KGHSH and CDR2 LQKENI. The CDR3 contains 16 residues. V lost 2 bases and J 5 bases, leaving 17 bases between the germline ends. CDR3 region: CASSPMIPTTVDTQYF. The CDR3 DNA reads TGTGCCAGCTCACCAATGATCCCTACAACGGTAGATACGCAGTATTTT.

V gene TRBV5-1 combines with J gene TRBJ2-3; no definite D call. The CDR3 totals 15 residues. Per the germline V gene, CDR1 is SGHRS and CDR2 is YFSETQ. V dropped 3 bases and J dropped 2 bases, with 13 bases sitting between them. CDR3 coding DNA: TGCGCCAGCAGCTGGCTGGGCCCACCCACAGATACGCAGTATTTT. Protein sequence: CASSWLGPPTDTQYF.

This clonotype was seen only a few times. The chain recombines TRBV15 with TRBJ2-7; a possible D gene is TRBD2 (5 bases). The CDR3 totals 14 residues. CDR1 is LNHNV and CDR2 is YYDKDF in the germline V gene (reference sequence). Deletions cut 0 bases from V and 5 bases from J, with 11 bases between. CDR3 coding DNA: TGTGCCACCAGCAGAGATGGAGAGGGTCACGAGCAGTACTTC. Protein: CATSRDGEGHEQYF. The whole variable domain, filled in from reference TRBV15 and TRBJ2-7, reads DAMVIQNPRYQVTQFGKPVTLSCSQTLNHNVMYWYQQKSSQAPKLLFHYYDKDFNNEADTPDNFQSRRPNTSFCFLDIRSPGLGDTAMYLCATSRDGEGHEQYFGPGTRLTVT.

This chain joins TRBV6-6 and TRBJ1-4; D may be TRBD1 (6 bases). The CDR3 length is 14 residues. V was cut by 8 bases and J by 3 bases, with 13 bases left in between. CDR1 is MNHNY, CDR2 SVGAGI, per germline (reference sequence). Here the CDR3 DNA reads TGTGCCAGCGAACAGGGTTGGGCTAATGAAAAACTGTTTTTT. Translating it yields CASEQGWANEKLFF.

The chain is built from TRBV7-2 and TRBJ2-1; 8 nucleotides match TRBD2. With V trimmed by 5 bases and J by 10 bases, 10 bases remained unmatched. From germline, CDR1 is SGHTA and CDR2 FQGNSA. The CDR3 has 14 residues. CDR3 sequence reads: CASSATSGGREQFF. For the CDR3, the DNA is TGTGCCAGCAGCGCTACTAGCGGCGGACGCGAGCAGTTCTTC. Supplemented by reference TRBV7-2 and TRBJ2-1, the full variable domain reads GAGVSQSPSNKVTEKGKDVELRCDPISGHTALYWYRQSLGQGLEFLIYFQGNSAPDKSGLPSDRFSAERTGGSVSTLTIQRTQQEDSAVYLCASSATSGGREQFFGPGTRLTVL.

There are a few counts of this clonotype. This rearrangement joins TRBV24-1 to TRBJ2-1; D assignment may be TRBD1 or TRBD2 (6 bases each). The germline V gene encodes CDR1 KGHDR and CDR2 SFDVKD. The CDR3 runs to 14 residues. V was clipped by 5 bases and J by 6 bases, with 13 bases between them. The chain's CDR3 is CATSVGGYRNEQFF. CDR3 DNA sequence: TGTGCCACCAGTGTCGGGGGCTACCGCAATGAGCAGTTCTTC.

This chain joins TRBV29-1 and TRBJ2-1; D perhaps matches TRBD1 (6 bases). The CDR3 length is 15 residues. Germline values: CDR1 SQVTM, CDR2 ANQGSEA. Trimming removed 3 bases at V and 0 bases at J, with 12 bases between. The CDR3 loop reads CSVEFGRGSYNEQFF. The CDR3 coding sequence is TGCAGCGTTGAGTTTGGCAGGGGCTCCTACAATGAGCAGTTCTTC.

Comments on this clonotype: Its ends do not fully match the called genes, so a read error is possible. The genes are TRBV19 and TRBJ1-5; D perhaps matches TRBD1 (5 bases). CDR3 length equals 12 residues. CDR1 and CDR2 (germline): LNHDA, SQIVND (reference sequence). The CDR3 spells CASSIEGRRIEF. The CDR3 region has the DNA TGTGCCAGTAGTATAGAGGGACGCCGTATCGAATTT.

V usage is TRBV20-1 and J usage is TRBJ2-3; 12 bases line up with TRBD2. The germline V gene has CDR1 DFQATT and CDR2 SNEGSKA (reference sequence). The length of the CDR3 is 16 residues. V gave up 0 bases and J gave up 2 bases; unmatched junction bases: 3. The CDR3 DNA reads as TGCAGTGCTAGAGACACTAGCGGGGGGACCACAGATACGCAGTATTTT. This sequence encodes CSARDTSGGTTDTQYF.

This clonotype was found a few times. This chain uses TRBV7-2 with TRBJ2-7, with 7 bases lining up with TRBD1. Germline loops: CDR1 SGHTA, CDR2 FQGNSA. Trimming took 5 bases from V and 6 from J; bases not matched to a gene: 7. This CDR3 is built from 13 residues. In DNA form, the CDR3 reads TGTGCCAGCAGCCCTTCGGACAGGATCGAGCAGTACTTC. Translation: CASSPSDRIEQYF.

This clonotype was seen only a few times. The chain is built from TRBV7-6 and TRBJ2-6; 7 bases line up with TRBD2. V shed 8 bases, J shed 1 base, and the junction held 8 bases outside the gene matches. Germline lookup yields CDR1 SGHVS and CDR2 FNYEAQ. The CDR3 loop spans 16 amino acids. The CDR3 loop reads CASSLLRGSGANVLTF. CDR3 sequence (DNA): TGTGCCAGCTCCCTCCTGCGGGGGTCTGGGGCCAACGTCCTGACTTTC.

This sequence joins TRBV5-1 and TRBJ1-1, with 8 bases fitting TRBD1. After removal of 1 base from V and 10 bases from J, the junction contained 6 bases not matched to a gene. The germline gives CDR1 SGHRS, CDR2 YFSETQ. This CDR3 region has 13 residues. The CDR3 protein is CASSLSDRGVAFF. Written as DNA, the CDR3 is TGCGCCAGCAGCTTGTCTGACAGGGGAGTAGCTTTCTTT.

The chain couples TRBV18 to TRBJ1-6; D gene uncertain. Between the trimmed V and J ends, which lost 1 base and 0 bases, there was a span of 16 bases. The CDR3 contains 19 residues. Per the germline V gene, CDR1 is KGHSH and CDR2 is LQKENI. CDR3 nucleotide sequence: TGTGCCAGCTCACCACGTGCGGGGTCACCTAGCTCCTATAATTCACCCCTCCACTTT. The encoded protein is CASSPRAGSPSSYNSPLHF.

This chain uses TRBV6-5 with TRBJ1-5; 7 positions agree with TRBD1. J gave up 2 bases and V 5 bases, and 6 bases lay outside the gene matches. The length of the CDR3 is 15 residues. Looked up from germline, CDR1 is MNHEY and CDR2 is SVGAGI. The CDR3 reads CASSDYRGGNQPQHF. The DNA of the CDR3 is TGTGCCAGCAGTGATTACAGGGGTGGCAATCAGCCCCAGCATTTT.

This chain joins TRBV29-1 and TRBJ2-7; the match to TRBD1 covers 8 bases. This CDR3 region has 11 residues. The trim removed 6 bases at V and 4 bases at J, leaving 2 bases unmatched. Germline CDR1 reads SQVTM; CDR2 reads ANQGSEA. CDR3 protein: CSVQGEYEQYF. The CDR3, as DNA: TGCAGCGTACAGGGGGAGTACGAGCAGTACTTC.